This T cell receptor beta chain was captured in a study of cytomegalovirus exposure and HLA in healthy donors. In this sample, this clone turned up once. The CDR3 has 15 residues. The ends lost 3 bases at V and 8 bases at J; junction bases unmatched: 7. Germline-derived CDR1 and CDR2 are MRHNA and SNTAGT. Primers included in the PCR were 60 Vbeta and 13 Jbeta primers. Generated by immunoSEQ multiplex PCR, the TCRdb table keeps only in-frame clones and is missing some. The sample contains 140,000 to 150,000 clones, over 75% of which appear only once. The receptor was derived from a woman in her 30s in good health and CMV-seronegative. The sequenced sample was PBMCs. This chain joins TRBV6-4 and TRBJ2-1, with 10 bases fitting TRBD2. The CDR3 DNA follows: TGTGCCAGCAGTGAATTAGCGGGAGGCTCTTATGAGCAGTTCTTC. Residues: CASSELAGGSYEQFF.